This T cell receptor beta chain was recovered during a study of shared clonotypes between healthy human individuals. In the study overall: A couple of female and a few male donors aged 18 to 49 were enrolled.

Between the trimmed V and J ends, which lost 7 bases and 0 bases, there was a span of 11 bases. The CDR3 spans 14 residues. From germline, CDR1 is MNHNY and CDR2 SVGAGI (reference sequence). The assay ran at deep level. Libraries were prepared by immunoSEQ multiplex PCR; TCRdb keeps only in-frame clonotypes and omits some of them. This sample yields about 2 million clones, of which around 96% are seen a single time; approximately 1.2% belongs to the top ten. CD8 cells regarded as naive lacked CD45RO, were positively chosen for CCR7, and omitted terminally differentiated effector memory CD45RA+ cells.

What was sequenced was naive CD8+ T cells sorted from blood. The chain is built from TRBV6-6 and TRBJ2-3; D is undetermined. This TCR was sampled from a young man in good health. The CDR3 reads CASTHEMSTDTQYF. In DNA form, the CDR3 reads TGTGCCAGCACCCATGAGATGAGCACAGATACGCAGTATTTT.